This T cell receptor beta chain was identified during a study of regulatory T cells in long-lasting Graves disease (dated by TCRdb to the early 2020s). Context from the whole study: Patients with newly diagnosed Graves' disease had been on antithyroid drugs for under 3 months. Peripheral blood TCR sequencing and RNA sequencing compared persistent Graves' disease patients with newly diagnosed Graves' disease patients. A total of roughly 33 samples were covered by TCR sequencing, comprising around 13 persistent and around 20 newly diagnosed Graves' disease patients. The study was conducted in China and was registered as a clinical trial.

The germline V gene encodes CDR1 KGHSH and CDR2 LQKENI. The junction shows trimming of 4 bases on V and 8 bases on J, plus 15 bases between the germline ends. The CDR3 has 13 amino acids, counting the end cysteine and phenylalanine. The only DNA kept is the CDR3, 39 bases in frame from the first base. Libraries were made using multiplex PCR. The run used an Illumina HiSeq 4000. TCR beta libraries were built with iRepertoire HTBI primers and Arm-PCR amplification of CDR3 regions. Before sequencing, the PCR products underwent gel purification. The original pipeline was this. Across samples, roughly 60 TRBV and 12 to 15 TRBJ segments were identified and used for gene usage analysis of CDR3 amino acid clonotypes. Filtered high-quality paired reads were merged into contigs using COPE and FqMerger. BLAST was used to align contigs to IMGT TRBV, TRBD and TRBJ reference genes, with CDR3 defined following IMGT. Any clonotype with a frequency above 0.1% was counted as a highly expanded clone. Shannon entropy was used to measure repertoire diversity, and the Gini coefficient was used to measure V-J evenness. A clonotype was considered public if more than one individual shared it. Using fastp trimming at Q25 and MiXCR clonotype assembly, TCRdb reanalyzed the public sequencing data and kept in-frame beta chains. Identical CDR3 protein sequences are pooled into one entry, listed with their most common genes and DNA. V and J calls and clone size were set by TCRdb, not the authors. The sample has 370,000 or so distinct CDR3 sequences on record, 15% to 20% of them singletons. The biggest ten clones account for just over 20% of the sample.

This specimen's time point label, interpreted: newly diagnosed GD, antithyroid drugs for less than 3 months. For both TCR sequencing and RNA sequencing, RNA was extracted from PBMCs using TRIzol. The diagnosis of Graves' disease was made according to American Thyroid Association guidelines. Recruitment of patients was carried out at an endocrinology department in Xi'an, China. Each patient gave approximately 9 milliliters of peripheral blood, collected in an EDTA anticoagulant tube. Ficoll Paque Plus density gradient separation was used to isolate PBMCs, and no additional T cell sorting was done. An Agilent 2100 Bioanalyzer and agarose gel were used to assess RNA quality, and a NanoDrop 2000 was used to measure RNA concentration. General conclusions and limits of the study: Persistent disease showed preferential use of TRBV28, TRBJ1-2 and TRBJ2-5, whereas newly diagnosed disease favored TRBV20-1 and TRBJ2-1. The authors acknowledged the small sample size as a limitation that may reduce accuracy. Lower TCR Shannon entropy and fewer highly expanded clones were observed in persistent Graves' disease patients than in newly diagnosed patients, which suggested clonal expansion. Persistent patients shared more public clonotypes among themselves (more than 2,500) than newly diagnosed patients did (nearly 1,000). Only the TCR beta chain was sequenced and analyzed. Only peripheral blood was studied, because thyroid tissue, the primary lesion, was inaccessible.

The table lists this clonotype with many counts. Its antigen has not been determined. No base quality values were provided; no much bigger clone lies one nucleotide off. This sample was shared with a second study, whose subject was T cells in Graves' hyperthyroidism and ophthalmopathy. As the second publication notes: Stable Graves' hyperthyroidism was defined as no progression to ophthalmopathy during 18 months of follow-up. Hyperthyroidism patients were newly diagnosed, with disease duration under 2 months, and aged 18 to 65 years. Exclusion was applied to patients with uncontrolled infections, other autoimmune diseases, pregnancy or lactation. Diagnoses relied on clinical symptoms, serum thyroxine and TRAb, thyroid ultrasound and orbital computed tomography. A first-round RT-PCR of the TCR CDR3 used the HTBI primer set with the Qiagen OneStep RT-PCR kit. Most expanded thyroid clonotypes (frequency above 0.001) were also detected in blood, suggesting blood repertoires may reflect thyroid immune responses. Ophthalmopathy was separated from stable hyperthyroidism by a 13 V-J signature model, with around 88% sensitivity and roughly 84% specificity obtained in cross-validation and 80%/75% obtained in testing. In validation, the model predicted progression to ophthalmopathy with approximately 71% sensitivity and approximately 74% specificity, a median of 6.5 months before onset. A discovery cohort of about 95 patients, fewer than 50 with Graves' ophthalmopathy and 55 to 65 with stable Graves' hyperthyroidism, was used to find distinguishing TCR V-J signatures. Whether ophthalmopathy could be predicted prospectively was tested in an independent validation cohort made up of approximately 19 hyperthyroidism patients plus 17 patients who later progressed to ophthalmopathy. The 90 to 100 discovery patients were randomly divided into training and test sets at a 7:3 ratio. Thyroid tissue and blood T-cell repertoires from about six Graves' hyperthyroidism patients were also compared in the study. After sampling, hyperthyroidism patients received methimazole starting at 30 mg daily, and ophthalmopathy patients received high-dose intravenous methylprednisolone. Libraries were constructed in a second round of multiplex PCR, after which size selection and purification were performed. The libraries were sequenced on an Illumina HiSeq2000 using paired-end 100 bp reads. SOAPnuke was used to process the raw data, with reads discarded if the reads contained adapters or uncalled bases, had a mean Phred below 15, or lacked an exact constant-primer or identifier match. High-quality paired reads were merged using COPE v1.2.5, and each unique nucleotide sequence was defined as a clonotype. MiTCR v1.1 was used to align the clonotypes against IMGT TRBV, TRBD and TRBJ reference segments. The analysis was restricted to V-J combinations with a frequency above 0.0001, which together covered 99% to 99.2% of the repertoires. A TCS score was defined as the ratio of F50 (clonal expansion) to E x V (chaos), with BLOSUM62-based TCRdist applied between CDR3 peptides within each V-J. Welch's t-statistics and random forest reduced some 510 V-J features to under 15, which were used in a naive Bayes classifier (R e1071). No statistical method was used to fix the sample size in advance, and group allocation was not hidden from the investigators. According to the paper, TCR Vbeta CDR3 sequencing was carried out on over 130 peripheral blood samples, which came from around 43 ophthalmopathy, around 74 hyperthyroidism and around 17 progressor patients.

Sequencing was performed on peripheral blood mononuclear cells (PBMCs), taken at new diagnosis, from a patient treated with antithyroid drugs. The receptor chain draws on TRBV18 and TRBJ2-7, with the D call perhaps TRBD1 or TRBD2, as 5 bases match in each case. This receptor was obtained from a woman between 18 and 30 years old with Graves disease. Donor details come from another sample of the same person, matched by shared clones. The DNA sequence is given as TGTGCCAGCTCACAACGGGACGACGGGCAGCAGTACTTC. Protein translation: CASSQRDDGQQYF.